A single sample is the source of the 18 T cell receptor beta chains below, sequenced in a study of identical twins. MiXCR, run by TCRdb on the 5' RACE reads, gives a single entry per CDR3 protein. The repertoire includes some 630,000 distinct CDR3 sequences, under 8.5% of them detected once, and about 1.5% sits in the top ten. The same sample was also used in a study of yellow fever vaccine responses in identical twins.

The source material was PBMCs. The receptors were gathered from a woman aged 18 to 35 in good health.

The rearrangement joins TRBV29-1 to TRBJ1-2; 7 bases match TRBD1. This CDR3 is 12 amino acids long. V dropped 3 bases and J dropped 4; count of bases not matched to a gene: 2. Germline V gene sequence: CDR1 SQVTM, CDR2 ANQGSEA. CDR3 bases: TGCAGCGTTGAGACAGGGAGCTATGGCTACACCTTC. As protein: CSVETGSYGYTF.

The chain joins TRBV10-2 to TRBJ2-5; 8 bases line up with TRBD1. The CDR3 contains 15 residues. Germline assignment: CDR1 WSHSY and CDR2 SAAADI. V was clipped by 5 bases and J by 4 bases; unmatched bases: 9. This CDR3 is CASSHNRGIGETQYF. The CDR3 DNA is TGCGCCAGCAGTCACAACAGGGGGATCGGAGAGACCCAGTACTTC.

This clonotype was picked up many times. The V gene is TRBV7-8, the J gene TRBJ2-3, with TRBD1 matching 7 bases. This CDR3 region has 16 residues. Germline CDR1 and CDR2: SGHVS and FQNEAQ. With V trimmed by 5 bases and J by 1 base, 9 bases remained unmatched. CDR3 region: CASSPGPQGGTDTQYF. CDR3 sequence (DNA): TGTGCCAGCAGCCCCGGTCCCCAGGGGGGCACAGATACGCAGTATTTT.

This clonotype has a handful of counts. This chain joins TRBV7-2 and TRBJ1-6, with D perhaps TRBD1 (5 bases). CDR3 length equals 15 residues. Germline-derived CDR1 and CDR2 are SGHTA and FQGNSA. V lost 2 bases and J lost 8, with 13 bases in between. The CDR3 protein is CASSLRGAGYSPLHF. As DNA, the CDR3 is TGTGCCAGCAGCTTACGAGGGGCAGGGTATTCACCCCTCCACTTT.

As regards this clonotype: Relative to the germline gene, one junction end is altered; a read error may explain this. The J gene is TRBJ2-3, the V gene TRBV12-3 or TRBV12-4; TRBD2 aligns across 7 bases. CDR3 length: 17 amino acids. CDR3 amino acids: CASSLVRLAASTDTQYF. For the CDR3, the DNA is TGTGCCAGCAGCTTAGTCCGGCTAGCGGCGAGCACAGATACGCAGTATTTT.

Ten or more counts support this clonotype. The chain joins TRBV20-1 to TRBJ1-1, with no clear D. The CDR3 totals 14 residues. V was shortened by 0 bases and J by 2 bases, with 10 bases between the two germline ends. Germline CDR1 reads DFQATT; CDR2 reads SNEGSKA (reference sequence). The CDR3 here is CSARDRAGNTEAFF. CDR3 nucleotide sequence: TGCAGTGCTAGAGATAGGGCCGGTAACACTGAAGCTTTCTTT.

This clonotype showed up many times. The chain carries TRBV12-3 or TRBV12-4 and TRBJ1-1; D is uncertain. The V and J ends lost 1 base and 6 bases respectively, with 12 bases between them. The CDR3 loop spans 14 amino acids. CDR3 in amino acids: CASSLGRAGSEAFF. CDR3 DNA sequence: TGTGCCAGCAGTTTAGGGCGGGCCGGCTCTGAAGCTTTCTTT.

CDR3 sequence: CSPSGEGGETQYF. The CDR3 region has the DNA TGCAGTCCCAGTGGGGAGGGGGGGGAGACCCAGTACTTC. V and J are TRBV20-1 and TRBJ2-5; D is possibly TRBD2 (7 bases). The CDR3 spans 13 residues. CDR1 is DFQATT and CDR2 is SNEGSKA in the germline V gene (reference sequence). Between the trimmed V and J ends, which lost 8 bases and 5 bases, there was a span of 18 bases.

This sequence joins TRBV12-3 or TRBV12-4 and TRBJ2-7, with D perhaps TRBD2 (5 bases). Between the trimmed V and J ends, which lost 5 bases and 6 bases, there was a span of 8 bases. The CDR3 is made up of 11 amino acids. The chain's CDR3 is CASSHEGEQYF. The CDR3 nucleotides read TGTGCCAGCAGTCACGAGGGCGAGCAGTACTTC.

The CDR3 loop is CSARPPAEQTGDTQYF. The DNA of the CDR3 is TGCAGTGCTAGACCCCCGGCGGAGCAAACAGGAGATACGCAGTATTTT. The V and J genes are TRBV20-1 and TRBJ2-3, with D possibly matching TRBD1 (5 bases). V lost 2 bases, J lost 5 bases, and 20 bases lay in between. Germline CDR1 and CDR2: DFQATT and SNEGSKA (reference sequence). The CDR3 has 16 amino acids.

In this sample, this clonotype turned up a few times. V and J are TRBV5-8 and TRBJ2-1, with a weak D call TRBD2 (5 bases). The V gene's germline CDR1 is SGHTS and CDR2 YDEGEE. V lost 4 bases and J lost 8, with 22 bases in between. The CDR3 has 16 amino acids. CDR3 nucleotides: TGTGCCAGCAGCGATGAACGGGGTCGAAGCGTCGATGAGCAGTTCTTC. This translates into CASSDERGRSVDEQFF.

This clonotype was observed many times. The chain uses TRBV3-1 and TRBJ2-1; D remains unclear. V shed 4 bases and J shed 7 bases, with 11 bases lying between them. CDR1 is LGHDT, CDR2 YNNKEL, per germline (reference sequence). There are 13 residues in the CDR3. CDR3 DNA sequence: TGTGCCAGCAGCCCATACGGACGAAATGAGCAGTTCTTC. This translates into CASSPYGRNEQFF.

The V call is TRBV10-3, the J call TRBJ2-7; 7 bases line up with TRBD2. Germline V CDR1 and CDR2: ENHRY, SYGVKD. The CDR3 has 16 residues. V trimming: 8 bases; J trimming: 2 bases; junction bases outside the gene matches: 15. In DNA, the CDR3 is TGTGCCATCTCAAGTGGCGGGAGTATGTGGGCCTACGAGCAGTACTTC. It codes for CAISSGGSMWAYEQYF.

This clonotype has just a few counts. The gene calls are TRBV15 and TRBJ2-5, with D unresolved. The CDR3 is made up of 12 amino acids. Between the trimmed V and J ends, which lost 0 bases and 4 bases, there was a span of 3 bases. From germline, CDR1 is LNHNV and CDR2 YYDKDF (reference sequence). CDR3 DNA sequence: TGTGCCACCAGCAGAGATCTAGAGACCCAGTACTTC. Residues: CATSRDLETQYF.

The rearrangement joins TRBV7-9 to TRBJ1-1; TRBD1 matches at 7 bases. Trimming at V came to 8 bases and at J to 1 base, leaving 13 bases not matched to a gene. Looked up from germline, CDR1 is SEHNR and CDR2 is FQNEAQ (reference sequence). The CDR3 totals 16 residues. The CDR3 here is CASLGTDRRGNTEAFF. DNA for the CDR3: TGTGCCAGCTTGGGGACAGACCGTAGGGGGAACACTGAAGCTTTCTTT.

This clonotype appeared many times. This sequence joins TRBV7-8 and TRBJ1-2, with 7 bases lining up with TRBD1. The junction had 14 bases not matched to a gene; V was cut back by 2 bases and J by 5 bases. Germline V lookup: CDR1 SGHVS, CDR2 FQNEAQ. The CDR3 is 17 amino acids. As DNA, the CDR3 is TGTGCCAGCAGCTTATTTCCTGTAGGGACAGCGACTTATGGCTACACCTTC. Translating it yields CASSLFPVGTATYGYTF.

This clonotype turned up a few times. The chain has TRBV12-3 or TRBV12-4 and TRBJ2-2, with 10 bases that match TRBD2. The CDR3 is made up of 15 amino acids. The trim removed 7 bases at V and 6 bases at J, leaving 8 bases unmatched. The DNA for the CDR3 is TGTGCCAGCACCCCAGCTAGCGGGAGCCCCGGGGAGCTGTTTTTT. The encoded protein is CASTPASGSPGELFF.

This clonotype was found many times. The chain uses TRBV5-1 and TRBJ2-1, with D possibly matching TRBD2 (6 bases). Trimming removed 0 bases from V and 4 bases from J, with 8 bases in between. The CDR3 is 14 residues long. Looked up from germline, CDR1 is SGHRS and CDR2 is YFSETQ. The CDR3 bases are TGCGCCAGCAGCTTGGCTAGCGATTACAATGAGCAGTTCTTC. Its protein product is CASSLASDYNEQFF.